This T cell receptor beta chain stems from a study of cytomegalovirus exposure and HLA in healthy donors. Findings and limits, study-wide: Most TCR sequences were rare, but some public TCRs occurred in many donors.

Germline V gives CDR1 MDHEN, CDR2 SYDVKM. V lost 5 bases and J lost 1, with 25 bases in between. There are 19 residues in the CDR3. Comments on this clone: Its matching antigen is unknown.

Primers included in the PCR were 60 Vbeta and 13 Jbeta primers. Using immunoSEQ multiplex PCR, the repertoire was profiled, and TCRdb retains in-frame clones only, with some absent. The sample has over 200,000 clones, about 85% seen once. The sample taken for sequencing was PBMCs. This clonotype was sampled from a human donor in good health. This rearrangement joins TRBV28 to TRBJ2-3, with a tentative D call TRBD2 (6 bases). Here the CDR3 reads CASSHSGTREGLRTDTQYF. The CDR3, as DNA: TGTGCCAGCAGTCATAGCGGAACTCGAGAGGGACTTCGCACAGATACGCAGTATTTT.